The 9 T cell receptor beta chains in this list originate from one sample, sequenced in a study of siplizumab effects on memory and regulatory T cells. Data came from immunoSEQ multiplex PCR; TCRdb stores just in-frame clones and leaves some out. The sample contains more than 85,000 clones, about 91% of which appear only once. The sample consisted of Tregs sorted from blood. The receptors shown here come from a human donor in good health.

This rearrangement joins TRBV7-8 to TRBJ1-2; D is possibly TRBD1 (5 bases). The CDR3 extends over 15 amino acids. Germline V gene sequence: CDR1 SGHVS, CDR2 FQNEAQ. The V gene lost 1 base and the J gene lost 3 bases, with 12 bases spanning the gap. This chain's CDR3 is CASSLEDRSYYGYTF. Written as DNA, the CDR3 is TGTGCCAGCAGCTTAGAAGACAGAAGCTACTATGGCTACACCTTC.

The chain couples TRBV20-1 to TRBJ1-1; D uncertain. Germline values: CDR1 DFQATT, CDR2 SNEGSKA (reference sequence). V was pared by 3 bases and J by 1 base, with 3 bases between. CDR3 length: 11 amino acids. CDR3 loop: CSASQNTEAFF. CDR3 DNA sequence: TGCAGTGCTAGCCAGAACACTGAAGCTTTCTTT.

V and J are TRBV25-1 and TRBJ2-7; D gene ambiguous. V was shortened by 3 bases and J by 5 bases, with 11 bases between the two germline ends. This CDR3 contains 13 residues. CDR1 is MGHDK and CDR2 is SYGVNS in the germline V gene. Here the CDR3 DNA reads TGTGCCAGCAGTGATTCTTTGATTGACGAGCAGTACTTC. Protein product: CASSDSLIDEQYF.

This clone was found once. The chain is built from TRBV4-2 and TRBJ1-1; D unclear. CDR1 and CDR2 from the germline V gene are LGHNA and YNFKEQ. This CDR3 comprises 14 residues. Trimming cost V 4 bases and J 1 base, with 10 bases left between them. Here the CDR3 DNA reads TGTGCCAGCAGCCCTAATCTGGGGAACACTGAAGCTTTCTTT. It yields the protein CASSPNLGNTEAFF.

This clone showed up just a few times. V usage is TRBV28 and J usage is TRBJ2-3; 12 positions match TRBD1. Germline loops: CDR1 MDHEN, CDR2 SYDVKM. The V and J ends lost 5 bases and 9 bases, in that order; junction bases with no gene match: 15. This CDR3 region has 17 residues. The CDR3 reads CASSDFNLRDRGRTQYF. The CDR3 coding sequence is TGTGCCAGCAGTGACTTCAACCTCCGGGACAGGGGGCGGACGCAGTATTTT.

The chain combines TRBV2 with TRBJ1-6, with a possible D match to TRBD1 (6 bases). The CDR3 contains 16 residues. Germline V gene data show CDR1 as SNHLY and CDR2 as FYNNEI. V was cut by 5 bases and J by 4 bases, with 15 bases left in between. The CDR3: CASSNIRTVYNSPLHF. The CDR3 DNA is TGTGCCAGCAGTAATATCCGGACAGTTTATAATTCACCCCTCCACTTT.

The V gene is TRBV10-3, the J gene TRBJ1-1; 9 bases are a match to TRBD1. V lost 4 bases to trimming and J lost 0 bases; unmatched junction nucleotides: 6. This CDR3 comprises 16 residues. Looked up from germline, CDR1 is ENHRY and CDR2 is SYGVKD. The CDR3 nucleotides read TGTGCCATCAGTGCCTTGGGACAGGGCCTGAACACTGAAGCTTTCTTT. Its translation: CAISALGQGLNTEAFF.

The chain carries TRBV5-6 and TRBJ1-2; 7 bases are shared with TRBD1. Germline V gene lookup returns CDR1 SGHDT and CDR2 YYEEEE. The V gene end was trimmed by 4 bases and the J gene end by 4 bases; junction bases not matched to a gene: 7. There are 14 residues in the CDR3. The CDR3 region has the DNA TGTGCCAGCAGCATGGGACAGATCCGCTATGGCTACACCTTC. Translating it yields CASSMGQIRYGYTF.

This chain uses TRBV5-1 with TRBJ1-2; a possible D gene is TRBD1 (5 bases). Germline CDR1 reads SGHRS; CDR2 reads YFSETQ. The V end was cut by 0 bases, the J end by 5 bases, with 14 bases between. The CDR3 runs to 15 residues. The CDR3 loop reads CASSLAWAGTYGYTF. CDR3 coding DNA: TGCGCCAGCAGCTTGGCCTGGGCAGGGACTTATGGCTACACCTTC.